The 21 T cell receptor beta chains below come from one sample, sequenced in a study of shared clonotypes between healthy human individuals. Assay: immunoSEQ multiplex PCR; the TCRdb copy retains only in-frame clones and omits some. The table lists fewer than 400,000 clones, around two thirds of them singletons. Material: memory CD4+ T cells sorted from blood. The subset was: CD45RA-negative fraction. The receptors derive from a man aged 30 to 45 in good health.

This rearrangement joins TRBV30 to TRBJ2-5, with D perhaps being TRBD1 or TRBD2 (5 bases each). V was shortened by 2 bases and J by 3 bases, with 16 bases between the two germline ends. CDR1 and CDR2 from the germline V gene are GTSNPN and SVGIG (reference sequence). The CDR3 sequence is 15 residues long. CDR3 bases: TGTGCCTGGAGTAGGTGGGCCAGGGAGAAAGAGACCCAGTACTTC. The encoded protein is CAWSRWAREKETQYF.

This clone was counted a few times. The chain uses TRBV7-2 and TRBJ2-5; no clear D. The V end lost 5 bases, the J end lost 0 bases, and 7 bases lay between the germline ends. The CDR3 totals 13 residues. The germline V gene encodes CDR1 SGHTA and CDR2 FQGNSA. The CDR3 loop is CASSPANQETQYF. In DNA, the CDR3 is TGTGCCAGCAGCCCCGCCAACCAAGAGACCCAGTACTTC.

The chain uses TRBV7-2 and TRBJ2-3; D is unresolved. Between the trimmed V and J ends, which lost 1 base and 0 bases, there was a span of 8 bases. The germline V gene encodes CDR1 SGHTA and CDR2 FQGNSA. This CDR3 is 15 amino acids long. The CDR3 loop is CASSLEGRSTDTQYF. The CDR3 DNA reads as TGTGCCAGCAGCTTAGAAGGCAGGAGCACAGATACGCAGTATTTT. The whole variable domain, remainder taken from reference TRBV7-2 and TRBJ2-3, is GAGVSQSPSNKVTEKGKDVELRCDPISGHTALYWYRQSLGQGLEFLIYFQGNSAPDKSGLPSDRFSAERTGGSVSTLTIQRTQQEDSAVYLCASSLEGRSTDTQYFGPGTRLTVL.

This clone was seen a single time. The chain has TRBV29-1 and TRBJ2-7, with 12 bases identical to TRBD2. Per germline, CDR1 SQVTM and CDR2 ANQGSEA. V gave up 7 bases and J gave up 7 bases; unmatched junction bases: 14. The CDR3 spans 15 residues. This CDR3 is CSAGTLAGGQGEQYF. CDR3 DNA: TGCAGCGCCGGGACCCTAGCGGGAGGGCAGGGGGAGCAGTACTTC.

This clone came up a few times. This chain joins TRBV4-3 and TRBJ2-5, with 7 positions matching TRBD2. The V gene end was trimmed by 1 base and the J gene end by 5 bases; junction bases not matched to a gene: 4. The CDR3 totals 14 residues. The germline V gene encodes CDR1 LGHNA and CDR2 YSLEER. Here the CDR3 DNA reads TGCGCCAGCAGCCAAGGCGGGAGCATTGAGACCCAGTACTTC. Its translation is CASSQGGSIETQYF.

V usage is TRBV5-1 and J usage is TRBJ2-7; TRBD2 matches at 14 bases. This CDR3 has 15 residues. Germline V gene data show CDR1 as SGHRS and CDR2 as YFSETQ. The V and J ends lost 5 bases and 3 bases, in that order; junction bases with no gene match: 4. The DNA of the CDR3 is TGCGCCAGCAGTTCAGGGACTAGCGGGAGCTACGAGCAGTACTTC. This codes for CASSSGTSGSYEQYF. The full variable domain, its missing parts supplied by reference TRBV5-1 and TRBJ2-7, is KAGVTQTPRYLIKTRGQQVTLSCSPISGHRSVSWYQQTPGQGLQFLFEYFSETQRNKGNFPGRFSGRQFSNSRSEMNVSTLELGDSALYLCASSSGTSGSYEQYFGPGTRLTVT.

The chain uses TRBV2 and TRBJ2-2; D is undetermined. The CDR3 runs 12 residues. The V and J ends lost 2 bases and 6 bases respectively, with 4 bases between them. CDR1 and CDR2 (germline): SNHLY, FYNNEI. The CDR3 here is CASSEIAGELFF. CDR3 sequence (DNA): TGTGCCAGCAGTGAAATTGCCGGGGAGCTGTTTTTT.

The chain recombines TRBV15 with TRBJ1-2, with 8 positions matching TRBD1. CDR3 length: 17 amino acids. Trimming cost V 5 bases and J 0 bases; bases outside gene matches: 11. CDR1 and CDR2 from the germline V gene are LNHNV and YYDKDF (reference sequence). The CDR3 sequence: CATSDPRGRIANYGYTF. The DNA for the CDR3 is TGTGCCACCAGCGACCCCAGGGGGCGAATCGCTAACTATGGCTACACCTTC.

The CDR3, as DNA: TGTGCCAGTAGTATGGGGGCCAGGCGACCGAATGAAAAACTGTTTTTT. Its protein is CASSMGARRPNEKLFF. This chain uses TRBV19 with TRBJ1-4; D perhaps matches TRBD1 (6 bases). The CDR3 totals 16 residues. Trimming shortened V by 3 bases and J by 5 bases, and 16 bases separated the two germline ends. Germline V gives CDR1 LNHDA, CDR2 SQIVND (reference sequence). Looking up the rest from reference TRBV19 and TRBJ1-4 gives the full variable domain: DGGITQSPKYLFRKEGQNVTLSCEQNLNHDAMYWYRQDPGQGLRLIYYSQIVNDFQKGDIAEGYSVSREKKESFPLTVTSAQKNPTAFYLCASSMGARRPNEKLFFGSGTQLSVL.

The rearrangement links TRBV18 to TRBJ2-3; possible D gene TRBD2, 5 bases. Deletions cut 2 bases from V and 5 bases from J, with 8 bases between. Germline CDR1 KGHSH, CDR2 LQKENI. The CDR3 is made up of 13 amino acids. This CDR3 reads CASSPNGGDTQYF. In nucleotides, the CDR3 is TGTGCCAGCTCACCAAATGGAGGAGATACGCAGTATTTT.

The genes are TRBV5-1 and TRBJ2-2; TRBD2 matches 9 bases. V shed 0 bases and J 4 bases; nucleotides not matched to a gene: 7. CDR3 length: 17 amino acids. Looked up from germline, CDR1 is SGHRS and CDR2 is YFSETQ. The CDR3 region has the DNA TGCGCCAGCAGCTTGGGAGTAGCGGGAGTTTTCACCGGGGAGCTGTTTTTT. Its protein product is CASSLGVAGVFTGELFF.

The chain combines TRBV2 with TRBJ2-5; possibly TRBD1 for D (5 bases). The CDR3 runs 14 residues. CDR1 is SNHLY, CDR2 FYNNEI, per germline. The V gene lost 7 bases and the J gene lost 6 bases, with 18 bases spanning the gap. CDR3 sequence: CASTRTISRKTQYF. The CDR3 DNA follows: TGTGCCAGCACGCGGACAATCTCCCGGAAGACCCAGTACTTC.

A few counts support this clone. V is TRBV7-8 and J is TRBJ2-5; 7 bases match TRBD1. There are 13 residues in the CDR3. V dropped 6 bases and J dropped 7; count of bases not matched to a gene: 8. Germline V lookup: CDR1 SGHVS, CDR2 FQNEAQ. The CDR3 protein is CASSTGAPGTQYF. CDR3 nucleotide sequence: TGTGCCAGCAGTACAGGGGCCCCTGGGACCCAGTACTTC.

This rearrangement joins TRBV2 to TRBJ2-7; D is ambiguous. V was clipped by 4 bases and J by 0 bases, with 7 bases between them. The CDR3 loop spans 13 amino acids. Germline CDR1 is SNHLY and CDR2 is FYNNEI. The chain's CDR3 is CASSGQPSYEQYF. The CDR3 nucleotides read TGTGCCAGCAGTGGCCAGCCCTCCTACGAGCAGTACTTC.

The chain has TRBV25-1 and TRBJ2-7, with D perhaps matching TRBD1 (5 bases). CDR1 and CDR2 (germline): MGHDK, SYGVNS. V was shortened by 3 bases and J by 3 bases, with 12 bases between the two germline ends. This CDR3 has 14 amino acids. Here the CDR3 DNA reads TGTGCCAGCAGTGATGGAGACAGAGACTACGAGCAGTACTTC. This codes for CASSDGDRDYEQYF.

The chain employs TRBV19 and TRBJ2-5; TRBD2 matches 7 bases. V lost 9 bases and J lost 5; bases outside the gene matches: 12. Germline CDR1 reads LNHDA; CDR2 reads SQIVND (reference sequence). The CDR3 contains 14 residues. The CDR3 DNA reads TGTGCCAGCGGGGAGGGCCGGCAACTGGAGACCCAGTACTTC. Its translation is CASGEGRQLETQYF.

J is TRBJ2-3 and V is TRBV10-1; 8 bases are a match to TRBD2. Germline trimming cut 2 bases from V and 6 bases from J; bases unmatched to any gene: 7. There are 15 residues in the CDR3. Germline CDR1 WNHNN, CDR2 SYGVQD (reference sequence). For the CDR3, the DNA is TGCGCCAGCAGTGAGAGCCTAGCGGGTGAGGATACGCAGTATTTT. Translated: CASSESLAGEDTQYF.

The chain combines TRBV29-1 with TRBJ1-1; 7 nucleotides agree with TRBD1. Trimming cost V 3 bases and J 4 bases; bases outside gene matches: 8. Per the germline V gene, CDR1 is SQVTM and CDR2 is ANQGSEA. This CDR3 has 14 residues. For the CDR3, the DNA is TGCAGCGTTGAGGGACAGCAATACTCCACTGAAGCTTTCTTT. This sequence encodes CSVEGQQYSTEAFF.

J is TRBJ1-2 and V is TRBV7-2; D call uncertain. Trimming shortened V by 3 bases and J by 4 bases, and 6 bases separated the two germline ends. CDR1 is SGHTA and CDR2 is FQGNSA in the germline V gene. The CDR3 is 12 residues long. The CDR3 DNA reads TGTGCCAGCAGCTTGGAGGGCTATGGCTACACCTTC. It encodes CASSLEGYGYTF.

The chain is built from TRBV10-3 and TRBJ2-7; D gene unclear. The CDR3 sequence is 11 residues long. Looked up from germline, CDR1 is ENHRY and CDR2 is SYGVKD. V shed 8 bases and J shed 5 bases, with 10 bases lying between them. CDR3 amino acids: CAIRTRDEQYF. The CDR3 region has the DNA TGTGCCATCCGGACGCGCGACGAGCAGTACTTC.

The genes are TRBV28 and TRBJ1-5, with D perhaps TRBD1 (5 bases). CDR1 and CDR2 (germline): MDHEN, SYDVKM. The CDR3 loop spans 17 amino acids. Trimming took 7 bases from V and 5 from J, leaving 24 bases between them. The DNA of the CDR3 is TGTGCCAGCAAAAGGTTCAAGCCAGGGAAGGCGGATCAGCCCCAGCATTTT. Protein sequence: CASKRFKPGKADQPQHF. The full variable domain, completed using reference TRBV28 and TRBJ1-5, is DVKVTQSSRYLVKRTGEKVFLECVQDMDHENMFWYRQDPGLGLRLIYFSYDVKMKEKGDIPEGYSVSREKKERFSLILESASTNQTSMYLCASKRFKPGKADQPQHFGDGTRLSIL.